What follows are 6 T cell receptor beta chains derived from one specimen sequenced in a study of shared clonotypes between healthy human individuals. The data were produced by immunoSEQ multiplex PCR, yet TCRdb's version contains in-frame clones alone and is incomplete. The sample gives about 2.2 million clones, roughly 93% of which show up once; under 2% is in the top ten. In the naive CD8 group, cells lacked CD45RO and were positively selected for CCR7, so terminally differentiated effector memory CD45RA+ cells were left out. The specimen was naive CD8+ T cells from PBMCs. These receptors all come from a man between 18 and 29 years old in good health. Some clones in this sample may be carry-over from other donors' samples.

The chain joins TRBV6-5 to TRBJ2-7; TRBD2 aligns across 7 bases. There are 13 residues in the CDR3. The trim removed 10 bases at V and 0 bases at J, leaving 6 bases unmatched. CDR1 is MNHEY, CDR2 SVGAGI, per germline. The CDR3 here is CAIGAGDSYEQYF. CDR3 bases: TGTGCCATCGGGGCGGGGGACTCCTACGAGCAGTACTTC.

This sequence joins TRBV19 and TRBJ1-1; 7 bases match TRBD1. CDR1 LNHDA and CDR2 SQIVND come from the germline V gene (reference sequence). Trimming took 8 bases from V and 5 from J; bases not matched to a gene: 14. The CDR3 runs 15 residues. In nucleotides, the CDR3 is TGTGCCAGTGCCCCGGACAGGTCGAGGGGGACTGAAGCTTTCTTT. This gives the protein CASAPDRSRGTEAFF.

This clone came up a few times. CDR3 amino acids: CASSQADPWGYTF. CDR3 in DNA: TGTGCCAGCAGCCAAGCGGACCCCTGGGGCTACACCTTC. The rearrangement joins TRBV4-2 to TRBJ1-2; D not resolved. Germline V gene sequence: CDR1 LGHNA, CDR2 YNFKEQ. The CDR3 spans 13 residues. V was shortened by 1 base and J by 8 bases, with 11 bases between the two germline ends.

The chain employs TRBV5-1 and TRBJ2-7, with D possibly matching TRBD2 (5 bases). Germline V CDR1 and CDR2: SGHRS, YFSETQ. V shed 4 bases and J shed 0 bases, with 17 bases lying between them. This CDR3 has 16 amino acids. CDR3 region: CASSGNIGLSSYEQYF. The DNA for the CDR3 is TGCGCCAGCAGCGGCAACATTGGACTTAGCTCCTACGAGCAGTACTTC.

Comments on this clone: The sample has other DNA sequences that encode this CDR3 too. The chain couples TRBV27 to TRBJ2-7; D may be TRBD1 (6 bases). Trimming stripped 3 bases from V and 6 bases from J, with 9 bases between. Germline V CDR1 and CDR2: MNHEY, SMNVEV (reference sequence). The CDR3 has 12 residues. This chain's CDR3 is CASSLLGGEQYF. The CDR3 nucleotides read TGTGCCAGCAGTTTGTTAGGGGGCGAGCAGTACTTC.

This clone appeared a single time. The CDR3 reads CASSQPGQGNTIYF. The CDR3 DNA is TGTGCCAGCAGTCAACCGGGACAGGGAAACACCATATATTTT. This chain joins TRBV28 and TRBJ1-3, with TRBD1 identical over 7 bases. CDR3 length: 14 amino acids. Germline V CDR1 and CDR2: MDHEN, SYDVKM. J gave up 4 bases and V 5 bases, and 5 bases lay outside the gene matches.